This T cell receptor (beta chain) appears in the sequencing data of a study of T cell repertoires in cytomegalovirus infection (dated by TCRdb to the late 2010s). About the study as a whole: Recently identified HLA-C-restricted CMV epitopes, whose presentation resists viral immunomodulation, were targeted by peptide stimulations together with well-studied HLA-B-restricted epitopes. Donor HLA type was relevant to the analysis, because carriage of CMV infection together with the matching HLA type was indicated by public TCR beta signatures. Study-level results and caveats: Carriers of CMV infection plus the relevant HLA type were discriminated by the cumulative frequency of public TCR beta family members in the study cohort and in an independent roughly 400-donor cohort. In the ex vivo response, HLA-C-restricted CMV-specific TCR beta clonotypes were dominant, and in two of eight donors the single most frequent clonotype came from this HLA-C-restricted group.

The sequencing machine was an Illumina HiSeq 1500. In TCRdb, the public reads were trimmed at Q25 with fastp and aligned with MiXCR, with productive beta chains retained. Rows are combined by CDR3 protein, so each entry shows the most common genes and DNA. In this sample the table shows roughly 860,000 distinct CDR3 sequences, approximately 32% of which occur a single time. Roughly 12% of the sample belongs to the ten largest clones. Taken with the paper, the label for treatment or condition translates to: in vitro stimulation with specific CMV peptide epitopes to enrich CMV-specific T cells. A remark on this clonotype: Its antigen has not been determined. Nothing much larger sits one base from this clone, and base qualities are not available.

The CDR3 spans 19 residues, from the cysteine through the phenylalanine. Only the CDR3 portion is preserved as DNA: 57 bases, with reading frame beginning at the first base. For CDR1 and CDR2, the germline V gene (reference sequence) lists DFQATT and SNEGSKA. Here V drops 1 base and J drops 1 base, and the junction holds 10 bases not matched to any gene. The clonotype originates from a human donor in good health (CMV status not recorded). Some clones in this sample may be carry-over from other donors' samples. The sample was cultured CD8+ T cells from PBMCs, taken from culture after CMV antigen stimulation. The chain was built from TRBV20-1 and TRBJ2-7, with 16 bases matching TRBD2. This receptor has the CDR3 CSARADSGTSGGASYEQYF. In nucleotides, the sequence is TGCAGTGCTAGAGCCGACTCCGGGACTAGCGGGGGGGCTTCCTACGAGCAGTACTTC.